Each of the 16 T cell receptor beta chains below was sequenced from the same sample in a study of cytomegalovirus exposure and HLA in healthy donors (TCRdb year 2017). Library creation used the immunoSEQ multiplex PCR assay. For the multiplex PCR, a mixture combining 60 forward primers for TCR Vbeta segments and 13 reverse primers for TCR Jbeta segments was used. This immuneACCESS table, as held by TCRdb, lists in-frame sequences with V and J called but not all clones. Of the missing ones, under half trace to an unresolved V gene in checked studies; the others have no known cause. The sample table records around 190,000 clones; 80% to 90% of these occur just once. Together, the top ten hold more than 1.5% of the sample. The sample was PBMCs. The receptors originated from a man aged 35-49 years in good health and CMV-seropositive.

The chain is built from TRBV30 and TRBJ2-1; unclear D gene. From germline, CDR1 is GTSNPN and CDR2 SVGIG (reference sequence). Between the trimmed V and J ends, which lost 2 bases and 4 bases, there was a span of 9 bases. The CDR3 totals 13 residues. CDR3 nucleotide sequence: TGTGCCTGGAGTAGCGTGCATTACAATGAGCAGTTCTTC. Amino acids: CAWSSVHYNEQFF.

This clone occurred a few times. The chain employs TRBV4-1 and TRBJ2-1, with D perhaps matching TRBD2 (6 bases). Germline loops: CDR1 MGHRA, CDR2 YSYEKL. V lost 1 base and J 8 bases, leaving 18 bases between the germline ends. The CDR3 sequence is 16 residues long. For the CDR3, the DNA is TGCGCCAGCAGCCAAGGGGGCGGGACCGCGGGGCATGAGCAGTTCTTC. It is translated as CASSQGGGTAGHEQFF.

The CDR3 DNA reads TGCGCCAGCAGCTTGAGGGACTCCCGGGCCACCGGGGAGCTGTTTTTT. This sequence encodes CASSLRDSRATGELFF. The rearrangement links TRBV5-1 to TRBJ2-2; tentative D call: TRBD2 (6 bases). V dropped 1 base and J dropped 4 bases, with 14 bases sitting between them. Germline CDR1 reads SGHRS; CDR2 reads YFSETQ. This CDR3 region has 16 residues.

The chain links TRBV10-3 to TRBJ1-1; 7 bases fit TRBD1. Germline V gives CDR1 ENHRY, CDR2 SYGVKD. The CDR3 is made up of 14 amino acids. The J segment lost 2 bases and the V segment lost 6 bases, leaving 6 bases of the junction unmatched. The CDR3 loop is CAISLGTVNTEAFF. In DNA form, the CDR3 reads TGTGCCATCAGCCTCGGGACAGTAAACACTGAAGCTTTCTTT.

CDR3 nucleotides: TGCGCCAGCAGCCCTCGCCTTTCGGGTGGCTACACCTTC. Its protein is CASSPRLSGGYTF. The chain recombines TRBV5-1 with TRBJ1-2; D uncertain. The CDR3 sequence is 13 residues long. Trimming took off 4 bases at V and 7 bases at J, with 14 bases between the two ends. The V gene's germline CDR1 is SGHRS and CDR2 YFSETQ.

The chain recombines TRBV5-1 with TRBJ1-2, with 7 positions matching TRBD1. Looked up from germline, CDR1 is SGHRS and CDR2 is YFSETQ. The trim removed 0 bases at V and 4 bases at J, leaving 3 bases unmatched. The CDR3 totals 14 residues. The CDR3: CASSLDRTGYGYTF. CDR3 sequence (DNA): TGCGCCAGCAGCTTGGATAGGACAGGCTATGGCTACACCTTC.

The V and J genes are TRBV30 and TRBJ2-1, with 7 nucleotides matching TRBD2. The J segment lost 5 bases and the V segment lost 4 bases, leaving 8 bases of the junction unmatched. This CDR3 spans 14 amino acids. Germline V gene data show CDR1 as GTSNPN and CDR2 as SVGIG (reference sequence). The CDR3 DNA follows: TGTGCCTGGACTCGCGGGAGTTACCACAATGAGCAGTTCTTC. It codes for CAWTRGSYHNEQFF.

This clone was counted between two and nine times. The V and J genes are TRBV28 and TRBJ1-1; TRBD1 matches at 8 bases. J gave up 0 bases and V 8 bases, and 14 bases lay outside the gene matches. Per the germline V gene, CDR1 is MDHEN and CDR2 is SYDVKM. The CDR3 covers 17 residues. CDR3 amino acids: CASGLGGTGHMNTEAFF. As DNA, the CDR3 is TGTGCCAGCGGCCTGGGGGGGACAGGTCACATGAACACTGAAGCTTTCTTT.

J is TRBJ2-7 and V is TRBV4-1, with a possible D match to TRBD2 (6 bases). CDR1 is MGHRA, CDR2 YSYEKL, per germline. This CDR3 spans 14 amino acids. Trimming stripped 4 bases from V and 7 bases from J, with 17 bases between. The CDR3 sequence is CASSLGGTFEEQYF. The CDR3, as DNA: TGCGCCAGCAGCCTGGGGGGAACTTTTGAGGAGCAGTACTTC.

For this clone: One junction end does not reproduce the germline sequence, and a read error may be involved. The V gene is TRBV12-5, the J gene TRBJ2-6; possible D gene TRBD1, 5 bases. Per the germline V gene, CDR1 is LGHNT and CDR2 is FRNRAP. This CDR3 is 13 amino acids long. CDR3 sequence reads: CASSGSGANGLTF. The CDR3 nucleotides are TGTGCTAGCTCAGGGTCTGGGGCCAACGGCCTGACTTTC.

This clone has a single count. This sequence joins TRBV4-3 and TRBJ2-5, with D perhaps TRBD2 (6 bases). This CDR3 has 15 residues. Deletions cut 2 bases from V and 1 base from J, with 11 bases between. The germline V gene encodes CDR1 LGHNA and CDR2 YSLEER. The CDR3 DNA is TGCGCCAGCAGCCAATTCCGGGACTTCCAAGAGACCCAGTACTTC. This translates into CASSQFRDFQETQYF.

J is TRBJ2-1 and V is TRBV5-4, with a weak D call TRBD2 (5 bases). Germline V gene lookup returns CDR1 SGHNT and CDR2 YYREEE (reference sequence). The ends were cut back, 3 bases at V and 0 bases at J, with 13 bases in the middle. The length of the CDR3 is 16 residues. Here the CDR3 DNA reads TGTGCCAGCAGCTCCGGACTGCACAGCTCCTACAATGAGCAGTTCTTC. Encoded protein: CASSSGLHSSYNEQFF.

The chain has TRBV7-9 and TRBJ2-5; the match to TRBD2 covers 7 bases. Germline V gene sequence: CDR1 SEHNR, CDR2 FQNEAQ (reference sequence). The CDR3 length is 15 residues. After removal of 3 bases from V and 2 bases from J, the junction contained 6 bases not matched to a gene. The CDR3 loop is CASSLASGVQETQYF. The CDR3 DNA reads as TGTGCCAGCAGCTTGGCTAGCGGAGTTCAAGAGACCCAGTACTTC. The full variable domain, in which reference TRBV7-9 and TRBJ2-5 provide the parts outside the CDR3, is DTGVSQNPRHKITKRGQNVTFRCDPISEHNRLYWYRQTLGQGPEFLTYFQNEAQLEKSRLLSDRFSAERPKGSFSTLEIQRTEQGDSAMYLCASSLASGVQETQYFGPGTRLLVL.

As concerns this clone: Different DNA sequences within this sample yield the same CDR3. The chain is built from TRBV5-1 and TRBJ2-7; the match to TRBD2 covers 11 bases. Germline V gene data show CDR1 as SGHRS and CDR2 as YFSETQ. This CDR3 region has 15 residues. The V gene end was trimmed by 0 bases and the J gene end by 2 bases; junction bases not matched to a gene: 1. The CDR3 coding sequence is TGCGCCAGCAGCTTGGGACTAGCGGGAACCTACGAGCAGTACTTC. Protein sequence: CASSLGLAGTYEQYF. Supplemented by reference TRBV5-1 and TRBJ2-7, the full variable domain reads KAGVTQTPRYLIKTRGQQVTLSCSPISGHRSVSWYQQTPGQGLQFLFEYFSETQRNKGNFPGRFSGRQFSNSRSEMNVSTLELGDSALYLCASSLGLAGTYEQYFGPGTRLTVT.

The chain recombines TRBV7-2 with TRBJ2-2, with TRBD2 matching 7 bases. V lost 5 bases to trimming and J lost 3 bases; unmatched junction nucleotides: 6. Germline CDR1 and CDR2: SGHTA and FQGNSA. CDR3 length: 15 residues. The CDR3 protein is CASSGEAGDTGELFF. In nucleotides, the CDR3 is TGTGCCAGCAGCGGGGAGGCGGGAGACACCGGGGAGCTGTTTTTT.

This clone showed up just once. The gene calls are TRBV28 and TRBJ2-1; D is unclear. Germline V gene data show CDR1 as MDHEN and CDR2 as SYDVKM. Between the trimmed V and J ends, which lost 10 bases and 4 bases, there was a span of 14 bases. CDR3 length equals 13 residues. CDR3 bases: TGTGCCACACACGTACCCGATTACAATGAGCAGTTCTTC. Its protein product is CATHVPDYNEQFF.